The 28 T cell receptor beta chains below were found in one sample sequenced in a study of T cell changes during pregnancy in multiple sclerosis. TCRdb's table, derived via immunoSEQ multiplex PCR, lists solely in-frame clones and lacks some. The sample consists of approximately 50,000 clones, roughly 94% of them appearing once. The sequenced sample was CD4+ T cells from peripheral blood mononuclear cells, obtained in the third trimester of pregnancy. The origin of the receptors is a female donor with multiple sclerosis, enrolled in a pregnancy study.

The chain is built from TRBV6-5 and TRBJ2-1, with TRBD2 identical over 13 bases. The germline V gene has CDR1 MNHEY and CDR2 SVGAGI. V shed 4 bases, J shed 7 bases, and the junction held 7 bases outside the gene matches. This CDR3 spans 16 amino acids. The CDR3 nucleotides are TGTGCCAGCAGTTCCGGGACTAGCGGGATCAGGAATGAGCAGTTCTTC. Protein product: CASSSGTSGIRNEQFF.

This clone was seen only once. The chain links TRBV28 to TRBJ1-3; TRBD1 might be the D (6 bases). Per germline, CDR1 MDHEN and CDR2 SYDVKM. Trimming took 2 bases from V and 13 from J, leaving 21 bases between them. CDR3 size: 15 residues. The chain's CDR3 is CASSLVGRGPHPIYF. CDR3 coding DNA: TGTGCCAGCAGTTTAGTAGGCAGGGGCCCACACCCTATATATTTT.

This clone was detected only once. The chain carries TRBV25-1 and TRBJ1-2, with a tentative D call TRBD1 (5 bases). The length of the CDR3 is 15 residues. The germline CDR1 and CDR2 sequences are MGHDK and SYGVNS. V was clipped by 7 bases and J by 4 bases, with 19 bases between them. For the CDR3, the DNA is TGTGCCAGCAAAGGAGATCAGGGTCTTACCTATGGCTACACCTTC. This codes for CASKGDQGLTYGYTF.

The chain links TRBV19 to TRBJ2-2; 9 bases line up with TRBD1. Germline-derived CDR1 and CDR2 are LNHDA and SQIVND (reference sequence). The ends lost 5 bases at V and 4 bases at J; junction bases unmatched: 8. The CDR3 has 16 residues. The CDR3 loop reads CASSQKTGGRTGELFF. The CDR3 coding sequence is TGTGCCAGTAGTCAAAAAACAGGGGGCCGCACCGGGGAGCTGTTTTTT.

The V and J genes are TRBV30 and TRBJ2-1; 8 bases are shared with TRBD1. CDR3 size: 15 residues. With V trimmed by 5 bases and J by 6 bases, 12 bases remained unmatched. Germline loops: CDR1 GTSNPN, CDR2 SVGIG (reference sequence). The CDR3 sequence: CAWLSRTGFGNEQFF. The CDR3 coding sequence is TGTGCCTGGCTCTCCCGGACAGGGTTTGGCAATGAGCAGTTCTTC.

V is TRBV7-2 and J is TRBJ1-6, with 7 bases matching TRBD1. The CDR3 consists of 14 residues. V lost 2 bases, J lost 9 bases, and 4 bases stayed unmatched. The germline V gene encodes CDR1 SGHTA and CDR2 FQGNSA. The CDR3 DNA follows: TGTGCCAGCAGCTTAAGAGGGGGCGGTTCACCCCTCCACTTT. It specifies CASSLRGGGSPLHF.

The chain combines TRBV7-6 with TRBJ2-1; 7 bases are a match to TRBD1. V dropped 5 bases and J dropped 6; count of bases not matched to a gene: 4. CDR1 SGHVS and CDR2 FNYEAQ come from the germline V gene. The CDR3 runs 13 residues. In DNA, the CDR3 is TGTGCCAGCAGCGCCCGACAGGGCAATGAGCAGTTCTTC. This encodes CASSARQGNEQFF.

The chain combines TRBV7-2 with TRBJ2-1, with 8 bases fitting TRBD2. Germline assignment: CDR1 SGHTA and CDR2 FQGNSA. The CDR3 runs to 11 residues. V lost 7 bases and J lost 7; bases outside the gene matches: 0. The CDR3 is CASTSGNEQFF. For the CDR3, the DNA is TGTGCCAGCACTAGCGGGAATGAGCAGTTCTTC.

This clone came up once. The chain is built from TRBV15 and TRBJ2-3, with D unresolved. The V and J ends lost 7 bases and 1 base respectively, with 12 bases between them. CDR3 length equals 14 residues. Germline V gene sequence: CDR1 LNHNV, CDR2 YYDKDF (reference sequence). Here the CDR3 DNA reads TGTGCCACCAAACAATCCCGGGGCACAGATACGCAGTATTTT. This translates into CATKQSRGTDTQYF.

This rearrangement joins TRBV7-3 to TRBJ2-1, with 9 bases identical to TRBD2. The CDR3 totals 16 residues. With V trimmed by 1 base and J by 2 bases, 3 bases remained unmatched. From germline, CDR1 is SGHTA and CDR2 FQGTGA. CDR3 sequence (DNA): TGTGCCAGCAGCTTAAGGGGCGGGGGGGCCTACAATGAGCAGTTCTTC. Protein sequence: CASSLRGGGAYNEQFF.

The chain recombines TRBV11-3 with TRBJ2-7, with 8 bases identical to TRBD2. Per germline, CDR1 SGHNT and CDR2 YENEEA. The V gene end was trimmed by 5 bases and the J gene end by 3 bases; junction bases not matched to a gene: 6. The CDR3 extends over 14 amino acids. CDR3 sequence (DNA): TGTGCCAGCAGCCATTTAGCGGGAAGCTACGAGCAGTACTTC. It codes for CASSHLAGSYEQYF.

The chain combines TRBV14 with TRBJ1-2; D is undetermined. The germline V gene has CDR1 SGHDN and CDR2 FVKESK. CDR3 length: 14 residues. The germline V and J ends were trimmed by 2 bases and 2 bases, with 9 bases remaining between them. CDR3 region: CASSQTSVNYGYTF. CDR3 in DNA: TGTGCCAGCAGCCAAACATCAGTAAACTATGGCTACACCTTC. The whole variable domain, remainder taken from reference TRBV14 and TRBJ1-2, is EAGVTQFPSHSVIEKGQTVTLRCDPISGHDNLYWYRRVMGKEIKFLLHFVKESKQDESGMPNNRFLAERTGGTYSTLKVQPAELEDSGVYFCASSQTSVNYGYTFGSGTRLTVV.

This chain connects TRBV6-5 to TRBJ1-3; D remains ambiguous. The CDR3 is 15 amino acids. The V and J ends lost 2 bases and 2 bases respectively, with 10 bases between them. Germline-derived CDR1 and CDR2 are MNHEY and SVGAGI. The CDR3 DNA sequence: TGTGCCAGCAGTTACGCCCAGGTCGCTGGAAACACCATATATTTT. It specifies CASSYAQVAGNTIYF.

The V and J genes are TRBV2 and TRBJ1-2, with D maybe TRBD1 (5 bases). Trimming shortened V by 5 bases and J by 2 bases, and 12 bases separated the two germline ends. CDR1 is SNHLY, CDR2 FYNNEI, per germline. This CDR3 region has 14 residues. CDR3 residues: CASSTDIHNYGYTF. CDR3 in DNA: TGTGCCAGCAGTACGGACATACACAACTATGGCTACACCTTC.

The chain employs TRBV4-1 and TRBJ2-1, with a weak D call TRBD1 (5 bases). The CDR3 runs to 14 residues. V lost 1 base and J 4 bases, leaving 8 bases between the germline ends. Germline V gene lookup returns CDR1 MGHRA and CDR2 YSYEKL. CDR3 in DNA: TGCGCCAGCAGCCAAGGACAGACGTACAATGAGCAGTTCTTC. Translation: CASSQGQTYNEQFF.

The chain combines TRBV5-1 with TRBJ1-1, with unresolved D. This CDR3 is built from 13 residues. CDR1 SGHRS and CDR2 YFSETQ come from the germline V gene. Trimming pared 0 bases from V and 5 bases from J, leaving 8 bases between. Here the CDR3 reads CASSLDGRTEAFF. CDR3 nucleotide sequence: TGCGCCAGCAGCTTGGACGGGAGGACTGAAGCTTTCTTT. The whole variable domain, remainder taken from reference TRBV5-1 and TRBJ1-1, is KAGVTQTPRYLIKTRGQQVTLSCSPISGHRSVSWYQQTPGQGLQFLFEYFSETQRNKGNFPGRFSGRQFSNSRSEMNVSTLELGDSALYLCASSLDGRTEAFFGQGTRLTVV.

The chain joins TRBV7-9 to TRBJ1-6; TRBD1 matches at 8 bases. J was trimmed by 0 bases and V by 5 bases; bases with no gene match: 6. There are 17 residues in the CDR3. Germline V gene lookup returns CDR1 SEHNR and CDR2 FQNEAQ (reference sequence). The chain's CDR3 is CASSRGQDVSYNSPLHF. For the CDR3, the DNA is TGTGCCAGCAGCCGGGGACAGGACGTCTCCTATAATTCACCCCTCCACTTT.

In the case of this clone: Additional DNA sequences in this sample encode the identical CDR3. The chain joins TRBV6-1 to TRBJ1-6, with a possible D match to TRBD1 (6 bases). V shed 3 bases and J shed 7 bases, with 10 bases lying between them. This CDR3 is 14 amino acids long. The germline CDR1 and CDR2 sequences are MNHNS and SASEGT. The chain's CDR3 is CASSDRQGNSPLHF. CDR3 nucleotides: TGTGCCAGCAGTGATCGGCAGGGGAATTCACCCCTCCACTTT.

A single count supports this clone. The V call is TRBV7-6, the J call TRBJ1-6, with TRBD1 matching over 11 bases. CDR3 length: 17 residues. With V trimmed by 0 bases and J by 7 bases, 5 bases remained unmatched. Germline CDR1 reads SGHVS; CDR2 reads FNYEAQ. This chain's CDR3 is CASSLAGGQGANSPLHF. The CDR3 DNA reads TGTGCCAGCAGCTTAGCGGGAGGACAGGGGGCAAATTCACCCCTCCACTTT. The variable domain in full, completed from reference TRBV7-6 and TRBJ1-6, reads GAGVSQSPRYKVTKRGQDVALRCDPISGHVSLYWYRQALGQGPEFLTYFNYEAQQDKSGLPNDRFSAERPEGSISTLTIQRTEQRDSAMYRCASSLAGGQGANSPLHFGNGTRLTVT.

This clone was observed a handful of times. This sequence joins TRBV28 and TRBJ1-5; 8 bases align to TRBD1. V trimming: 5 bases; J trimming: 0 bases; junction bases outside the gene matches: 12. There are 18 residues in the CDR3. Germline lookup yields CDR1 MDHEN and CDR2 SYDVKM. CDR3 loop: CASSPDRGKGDSNQPQHF. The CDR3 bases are TGTGCCAGCAGTCCCGACAGGGGAAAGGGGGATAGCAATCAGCCCCAGCATTTT.

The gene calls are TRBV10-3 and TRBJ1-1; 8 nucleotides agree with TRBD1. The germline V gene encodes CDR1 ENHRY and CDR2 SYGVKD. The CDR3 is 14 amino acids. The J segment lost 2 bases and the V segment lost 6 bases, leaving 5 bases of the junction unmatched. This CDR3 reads CAISEQGVNTEAFF. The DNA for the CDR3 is TGTGCCATCAGCGAACAGGGGGTCAACACTGAAGCTTTCTTT.

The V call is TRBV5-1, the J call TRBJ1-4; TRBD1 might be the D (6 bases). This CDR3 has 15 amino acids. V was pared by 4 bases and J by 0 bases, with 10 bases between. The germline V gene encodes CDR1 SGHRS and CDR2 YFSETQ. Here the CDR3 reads CASSTRQATNEKLFF. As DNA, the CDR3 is TGCGCCAGCAGCACCAGACAGGCAACTAATGAAAAACTGTTTTTT.

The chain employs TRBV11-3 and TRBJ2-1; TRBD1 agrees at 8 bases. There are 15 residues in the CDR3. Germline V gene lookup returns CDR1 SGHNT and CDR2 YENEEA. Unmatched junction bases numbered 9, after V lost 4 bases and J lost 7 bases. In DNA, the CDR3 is TGTGCCAGCAGCTCGGGGACAGGCACGAATAATGAGCAGTTCTTC. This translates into CASSSGTGTNNEQFF.

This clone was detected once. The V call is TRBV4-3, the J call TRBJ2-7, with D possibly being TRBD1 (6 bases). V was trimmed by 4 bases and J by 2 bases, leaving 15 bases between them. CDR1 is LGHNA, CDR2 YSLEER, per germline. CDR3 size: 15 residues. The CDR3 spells CASSLHRDTAYEQYF. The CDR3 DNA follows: TGCGCCAGCAGCCTTCACCGGGACACCGCCTACGAGCAGTACTTC.

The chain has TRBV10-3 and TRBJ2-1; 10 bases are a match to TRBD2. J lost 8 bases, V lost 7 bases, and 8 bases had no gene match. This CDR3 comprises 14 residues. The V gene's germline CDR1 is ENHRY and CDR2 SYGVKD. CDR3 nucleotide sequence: TGTGCCATCAAGGGCAGCGGGGGGGCTTATGAGCAGTTCTTC. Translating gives CAIKGSGGAYEQFF.

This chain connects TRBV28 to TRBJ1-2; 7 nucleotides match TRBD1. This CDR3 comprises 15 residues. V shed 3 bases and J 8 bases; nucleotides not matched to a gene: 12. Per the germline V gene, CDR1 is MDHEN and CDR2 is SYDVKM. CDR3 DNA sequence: TGTGCCAGCAGTTTGTCATCAGGGGGAATGAGGGGCTACACCTTC. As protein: CASSLSSGGMRGYTF.

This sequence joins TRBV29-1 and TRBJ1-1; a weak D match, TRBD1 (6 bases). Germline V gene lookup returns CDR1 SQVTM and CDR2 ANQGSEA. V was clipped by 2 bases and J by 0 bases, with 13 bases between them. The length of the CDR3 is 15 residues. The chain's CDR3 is CSVESRQAMNTEAFF. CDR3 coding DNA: TGCAGCGTTGAATCCCGACAGGCCATGAACACTGAAGCTTTCTTT.

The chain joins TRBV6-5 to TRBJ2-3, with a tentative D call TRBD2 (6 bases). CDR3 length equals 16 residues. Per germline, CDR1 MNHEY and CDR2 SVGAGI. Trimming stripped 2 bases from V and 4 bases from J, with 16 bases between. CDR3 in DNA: TGTGCCAGCAGTTACAAGGCCGGGAGTTCAGCAGATACGCAGTATTTT. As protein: CASSYKAGSSADTQYF.